This T cell receptor (beta chain) was documented in a study of blood T cell repertoires in COVID-19 (TCRdb year 2020). Background for the entire study: Samples from collaborators originated in the United States, Italy and Spain and spanned both the acute and convalescent phases of COVID-19. A de-identified subject ID, COVID-19 status, age in years and sex were almost always included in the sample metadata. Samples came from the ongoing ImmuneRACE study (first 160 participants) plus 1,254 subjects from 6 global collaborators. A freely available public database, intended as a resource for researchers studying the immune response to SARS-CoV-2, is where the repertoires were released. Subjects who had been exposed to COVID-19, were actively infected with it, or had recovered from it provided the deeply sampled blood TCRbeta repertoires that made up the dataset. The material from the prospective study consisted of cDNA or gDNA derived from T cells, B-cell-depleted T cells, or PBMCs. Where available, HLA class I and class II types were taken from metadata supplied by the sample provider and were not determined by assay-based typing.

The immunoSEQ Assay, a bias-controlled multiplex PCR, was used to amplify TCRbeta CDR3 regions from genomic DNA. The study's own analysis went as follows. Within the assay, amplification of reference gene primers was used to estimate how many nucleated cells each sample contained. To quantify the absolute abundance of each unique TCRbeta CDR3 rearrangement, sequence reads were collapsed and filtered. For each sample, productive Simpson clonality was calculated by taking the square root of Simpson's diversity index across productive rearrangements. Not all clones reach the TCRdb copy of this immuneACCESS table, which keeps in-frame sequences only. Checked studies attribute under half of the gap to unresolved V genes and leave the rest unexplained. V and J calls and clone size follow that table, whereas D and trimming were derived from the DNA. The sample table records about 250,000 clones; around four fifths of these occur just once. The ten largest clones take up 4.5% to 7% of the sample.

About this clone itself: No antigen is known for it. Base qualities were left out, and no much larger clone turns up one base away.

Study-wide conclusions, independent of this receptor: The quantity of clinical and demographic metadata differed by source and by participant and was supplied without curation.

Each collaborating institution followed its own protocols to collect whole blood in K2EDTA tubes. Collaborator samples were shipped for TCRbeta analysis as frozen whole blood, isolated PBMCs, or DNA extracted from either sample type. Unmatched junction bases come to 6, with V trimmed by 2 bases and J by 3 bases. Reading the germline V gene (reference sequence) gives CDR1 MNHNY and CDR2 SVGAGI. There are 15 amino acids in the CDR3, from cysteine to phenylalanine inclusive. Only the CDR3 portion is preserved as DNA: 45 bases, with reading frame beginning at the first base. Sample: peripheral blood. The rearrangement joined TRBV6-6 to TRBJ2-7; a stretch of 8 junction bases matches TRBD1. This receptor was obtained from a man of 80 years or more with acute or convalescent COVID-19. The CDR3 protein: CASSYGRGPSYEQYF. The sequenced DNA is TGTGCCAGCAGTTACGGCAGGGGGCCTAGCTACGAGCAGTACTTC.